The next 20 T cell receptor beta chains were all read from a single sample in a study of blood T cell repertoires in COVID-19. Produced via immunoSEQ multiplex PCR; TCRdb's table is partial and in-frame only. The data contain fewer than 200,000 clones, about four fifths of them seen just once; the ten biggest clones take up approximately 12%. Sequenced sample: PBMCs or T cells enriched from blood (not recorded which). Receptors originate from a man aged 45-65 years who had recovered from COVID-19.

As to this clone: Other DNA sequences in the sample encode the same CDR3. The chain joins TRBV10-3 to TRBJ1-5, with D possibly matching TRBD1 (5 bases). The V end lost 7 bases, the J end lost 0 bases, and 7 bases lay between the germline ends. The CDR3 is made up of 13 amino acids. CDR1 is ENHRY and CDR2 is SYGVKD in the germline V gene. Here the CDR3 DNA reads TGTGCCATCACCACAGGTAGCAATCAGCCCCAGCATTTT. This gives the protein CAITTGSNQPQHF.

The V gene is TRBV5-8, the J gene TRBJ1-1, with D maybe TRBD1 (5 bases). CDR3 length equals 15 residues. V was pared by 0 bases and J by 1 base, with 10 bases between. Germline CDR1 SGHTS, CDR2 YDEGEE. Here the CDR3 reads CASSLGLGQNTEAFF. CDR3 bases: TGTGCCAGCAGCTTGGGTCTCGGACAGAACACTGAAGCTTTCTTT.

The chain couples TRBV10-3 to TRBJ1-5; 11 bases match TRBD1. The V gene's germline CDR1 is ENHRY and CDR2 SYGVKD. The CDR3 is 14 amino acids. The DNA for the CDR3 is TGTGCATCCTGGACAGGGGGCGAGGTTCAGCCCCAGCATTTT. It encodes CASWTGGEVQPQHF.

The DNA for the CDR3 is TGTGCCAGCAGCAGGAGTCGGACGAACACCGGGGAGCTGTTTTTT. The encoded protein is CASSRSRTNTGELFF. V is TRBV7-2 and J is TRBJ2-2, with unresolved D. The CDR3 is made up of 15 amino acids. The germline gives CDR1 SGHTA, CDR2 FQGNSA. V lost 5 bases and J 0 bases, leaving 10 bases between the germline ends.

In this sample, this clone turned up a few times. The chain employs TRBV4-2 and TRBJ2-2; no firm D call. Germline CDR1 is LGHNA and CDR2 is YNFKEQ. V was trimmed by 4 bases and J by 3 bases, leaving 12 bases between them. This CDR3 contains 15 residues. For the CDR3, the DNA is TGTGCCAGCAGCCTGACGGGTAAGGACACCGGGGAGCTGTTTTTT. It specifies CASSLTGKDTGELFF.

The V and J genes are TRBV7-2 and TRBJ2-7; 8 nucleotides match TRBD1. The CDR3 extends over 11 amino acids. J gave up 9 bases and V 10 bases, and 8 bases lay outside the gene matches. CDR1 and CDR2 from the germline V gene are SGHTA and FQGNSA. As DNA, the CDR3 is TGTGCCACCTCCACGGACAGGGCGCAGTACTTC. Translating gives CATSTDRAQYF.

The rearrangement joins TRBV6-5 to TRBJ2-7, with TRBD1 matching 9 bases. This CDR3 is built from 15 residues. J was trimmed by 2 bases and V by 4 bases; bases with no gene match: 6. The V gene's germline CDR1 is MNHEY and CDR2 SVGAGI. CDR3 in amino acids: CASSLQGTGPYEQYF. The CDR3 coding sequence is TGTGCCAGCAGTTTACAAGGGACAGGGCCCTACGAGCAGTACTTC.

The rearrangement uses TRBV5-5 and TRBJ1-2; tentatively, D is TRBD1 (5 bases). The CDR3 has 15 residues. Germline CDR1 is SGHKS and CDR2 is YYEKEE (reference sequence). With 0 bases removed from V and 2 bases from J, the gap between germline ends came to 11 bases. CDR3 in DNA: TGTGCCAGCAGCTTGGAGCGACAGCCAAACTATGGCTACACCTTC. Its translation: CASSLERQPNYGYTF. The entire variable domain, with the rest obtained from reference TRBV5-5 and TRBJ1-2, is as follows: DAGVTQSPTHLIKTRGQQVTLRCSPISGHKSVSWYQQVLGQGPQFIFQYYEKEERGRGNFPDRFSARQFPNYSSELNVNALLLGDSALYLCASSLERQPNYGYTFGSGTRLTVV.

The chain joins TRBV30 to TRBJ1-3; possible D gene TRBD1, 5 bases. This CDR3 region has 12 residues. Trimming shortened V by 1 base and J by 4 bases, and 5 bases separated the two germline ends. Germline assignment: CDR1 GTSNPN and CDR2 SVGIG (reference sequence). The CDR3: CAWSAGGNTIYF. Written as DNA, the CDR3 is TGTGCCTGGAGTGCAGGGGGAAACACCATATATTTT.

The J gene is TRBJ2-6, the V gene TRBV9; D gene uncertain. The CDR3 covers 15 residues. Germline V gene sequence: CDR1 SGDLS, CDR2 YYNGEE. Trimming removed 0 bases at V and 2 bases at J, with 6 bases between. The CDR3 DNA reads TGTGCCAGCAGCGTAGTTGGCACTGGGGCCAACGTCCTGACTTTC. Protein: CASSVVGTGANVLTF.

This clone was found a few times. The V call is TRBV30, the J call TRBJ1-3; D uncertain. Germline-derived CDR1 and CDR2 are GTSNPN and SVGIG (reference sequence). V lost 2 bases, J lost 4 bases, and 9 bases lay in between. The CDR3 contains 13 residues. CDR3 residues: CAWSRRGGNTIYF. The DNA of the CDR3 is TGTGCCTGGAGTAGGAGAGGGGGAAACACCATATATTTT.

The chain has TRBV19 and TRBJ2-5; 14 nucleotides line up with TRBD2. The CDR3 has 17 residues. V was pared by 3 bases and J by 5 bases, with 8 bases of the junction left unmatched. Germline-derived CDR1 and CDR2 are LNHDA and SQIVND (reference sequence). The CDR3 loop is CASSIRKTSGGAETQYF. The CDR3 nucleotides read TGTGCCAGTAGTATCCGGAAGACTAGCGGGGGGGCCGAGACCCAGTACTTC.

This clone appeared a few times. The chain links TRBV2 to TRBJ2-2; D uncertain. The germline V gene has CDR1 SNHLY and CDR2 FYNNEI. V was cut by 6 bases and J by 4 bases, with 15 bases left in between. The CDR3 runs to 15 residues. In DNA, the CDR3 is TGTGCCAGCAGAGCCTACCGGTACGGCACCGGGGAGCTGTTTTTT. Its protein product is CASRAYRYGTGELFF.

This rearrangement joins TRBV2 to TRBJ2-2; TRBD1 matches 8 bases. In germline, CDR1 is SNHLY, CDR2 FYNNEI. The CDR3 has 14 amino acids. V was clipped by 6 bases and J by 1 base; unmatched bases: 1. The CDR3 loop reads CASRDRVNTGELFF. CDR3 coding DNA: TGTGCCAGCAGGGACAGGGTGAACACCGGGGAGCTGTTTTTT. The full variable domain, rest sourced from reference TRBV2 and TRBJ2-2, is EPEVTQTPSHQVTQMGQEVILRCVPISNHLYFYWYRQILGQKVEFLVSFYNNEISEKSEIFDDQFSVERPDGSNFTLKIRSTKLEDSAMYFCASRDRVNTGELFFGEGSRLTVL.

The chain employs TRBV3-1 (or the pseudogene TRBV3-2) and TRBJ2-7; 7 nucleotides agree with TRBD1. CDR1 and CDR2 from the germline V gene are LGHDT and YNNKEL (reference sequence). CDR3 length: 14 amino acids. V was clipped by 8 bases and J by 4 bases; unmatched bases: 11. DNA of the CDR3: TGTGCCAGCCAGTCGGCGACAGGGCGGTACGAGCAGTACTTC. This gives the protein CASQSATGRYEQYF.

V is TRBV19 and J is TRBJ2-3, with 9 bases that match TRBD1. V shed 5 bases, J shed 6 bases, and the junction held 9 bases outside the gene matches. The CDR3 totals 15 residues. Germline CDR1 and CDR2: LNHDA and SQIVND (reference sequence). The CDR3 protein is CASSSKQGAGDTQYF. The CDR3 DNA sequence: TGTGCCAGTAGTTCCAAACAGGGGGCGGGGGATACGCAGTATTTT.

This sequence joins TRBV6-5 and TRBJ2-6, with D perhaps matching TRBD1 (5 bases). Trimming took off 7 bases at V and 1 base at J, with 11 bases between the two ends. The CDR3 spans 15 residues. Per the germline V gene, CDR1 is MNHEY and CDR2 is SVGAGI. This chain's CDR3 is CASTPSGSGANVLTF. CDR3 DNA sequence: TGTGCCAGCACCCCTTCAGGGTCTGGGGCCAACGTCCTGACTTTC.

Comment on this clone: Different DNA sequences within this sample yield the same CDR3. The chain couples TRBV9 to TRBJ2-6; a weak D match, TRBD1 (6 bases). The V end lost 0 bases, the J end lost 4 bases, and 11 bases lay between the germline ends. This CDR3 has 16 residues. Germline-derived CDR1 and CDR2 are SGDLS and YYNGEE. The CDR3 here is CASSVVSGAGANVLTF. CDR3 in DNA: TGTGCCAGCAGCGTAGTGTCAGGGGCAGGGGCCAACGTCCTGACTTTC.

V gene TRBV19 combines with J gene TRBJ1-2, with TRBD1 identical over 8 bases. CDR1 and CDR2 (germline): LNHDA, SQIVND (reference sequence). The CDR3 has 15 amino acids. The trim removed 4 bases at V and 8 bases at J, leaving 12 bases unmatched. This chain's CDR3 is CASSTRQGRREGYTF. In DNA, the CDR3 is TGTGCCAGTAGTACCAGACAGGGGAGGCGGGAAGGCTACACCTTC.

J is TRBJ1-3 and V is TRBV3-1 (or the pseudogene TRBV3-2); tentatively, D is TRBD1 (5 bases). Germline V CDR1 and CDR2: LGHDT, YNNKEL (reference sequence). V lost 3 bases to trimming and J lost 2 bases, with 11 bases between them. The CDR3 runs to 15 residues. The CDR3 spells CASSQSTGAGNTIYF. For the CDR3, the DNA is TGTGCCAGCAGCCAGTCAACAGGAGCTGGAAACACCATATATTTT.